This TCR beta chain was captured by sequencing in a study of vaccination and CD4 T cells after COVID-19. Study context: Post-COVID samples had a sampling time that fell a median around 100 days after diagnosis (range 35 to 161).

The CDR3 is 16 residues long. The V gene's germline CDR1 is DFQATT and CDR2 SNEGSKA (reference sequence). Trimming shortened V by 0 bases and J by 0 bases, and 12 bases separated the two germline ends. The study sequenced cultured CD4+ T cell DNA using the Oncomine TCR Beta short-read assay. One entry per CDR3 protein results from TCRdb running MiXCR on the PCR reads. The sample has more than 7,000 distinct CDR3 sequences; 48% are singletons. Concerning this clonotype: Its specificity is not known.

Sample treatment: approximately nine-day PBMC culture with coronavirus spike peptide pools or control peptides (ViraFEST assay). Antigen-specific T cells were expanded with peptide pools by ViraFEST, and TCRs were then sequenced. Fresh replacement IL-2 medium substituted for half the medium on days 3 and 7. Cells were cultured for 9 to 10 days, and then CD4+ T cells were isolated by negative selection. Sample: CD4+ T cells from blood, cultured in vitro. The sequence derives from a human donor who had recovered from COVID-19. The chain is built from TRBV20-1 and TRBJ2-1; weak D call: TRBD2 (5 bases). CDR3 nucleotides: TGCAGTGCTAGAGAATTCGTACGGGGCTCCTACAATGAGCAGTTCTTC. It yields the protein CSAREFVRGSYNEQFF.